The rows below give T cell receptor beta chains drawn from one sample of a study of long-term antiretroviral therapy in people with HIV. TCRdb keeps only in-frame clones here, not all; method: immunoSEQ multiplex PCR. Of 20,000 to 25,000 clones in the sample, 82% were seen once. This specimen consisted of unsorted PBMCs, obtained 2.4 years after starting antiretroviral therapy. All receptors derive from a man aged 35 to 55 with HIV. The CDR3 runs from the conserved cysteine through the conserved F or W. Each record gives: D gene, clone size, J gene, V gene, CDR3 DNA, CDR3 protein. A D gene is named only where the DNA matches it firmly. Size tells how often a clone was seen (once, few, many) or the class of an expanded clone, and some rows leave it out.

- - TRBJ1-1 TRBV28 TGTGCCAGCAGTTTGCCTCCGGGACGAGGGAGGGATGTGAACACTGAAGCTTTCTTT CASSLPPGRGRDVNTEAFF
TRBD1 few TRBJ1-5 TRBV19 TGTGCCAGTAGTGGCGGGACAGTTAGCAATCAGCCCCAGCATTTT CASSGGTVSNQPQHF
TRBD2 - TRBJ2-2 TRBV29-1 TGCAGCGTGCAATCCAGCGGGATGGGGACCGGGGAGCTGTTTTTT CSVQSSGMGTGELFF
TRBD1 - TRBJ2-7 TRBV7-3 TGTGCCAGCAGCTACGAGGGGGCAGGCTACGAGCAGTACTTC CASSYEGAGYEQYF
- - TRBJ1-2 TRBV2 TGTGCCAGCAGTGAAATTCAGGTCCTAGCTAACTATGGCTACACCTTC CASSEIQVLANYGYTF
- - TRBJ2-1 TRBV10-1 TGCGCCAGCAGTGAGTCGAGCGGCTTCTCCTACAATGAGCAGTTCTTC CASSESSGFSYNEQFF
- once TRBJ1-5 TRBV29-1 TGCAGCGTTCGCAAAGGGGCCAATCAGCCCCAGCATTTT CSVRKGANQPQHF
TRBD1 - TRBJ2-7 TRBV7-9 TGTGCCAGCAGCTCCGACAGGGGGCTTAACTTTTACGAGCAGTACTTC CASSSDRGLNFYEQYF
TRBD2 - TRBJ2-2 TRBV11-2 TGTGCCAGCAGGCGAACTCCCCGGACTAGCGGGACGAACACCGGGGAGCTGTTTTTT CASRRTPRTSGTNTGELFF
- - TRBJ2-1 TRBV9 TGTGCCAGCAGCGTAGGATGGGAGGGGACACTTAACAATGAGCAGTTCTTC CASSVGWEGTLNNEQFF
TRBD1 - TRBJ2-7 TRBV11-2 TGTGCCAGCCGGACAGGCCTCCTCTACGAGCAGTACTTC CASRTGLLYEQYF
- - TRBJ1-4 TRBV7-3 TGTGCCAGCAGCTCGCGTCCTAATGAAAAACTGTTTTTT CASSSRPNEKLFF
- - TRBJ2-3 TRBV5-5 TGTGCCAGCAGCTTGGTGGAGGAGATCACAGATACGCAGTATTTT CASSLVEEITDTQYF
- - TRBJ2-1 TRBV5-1 TGCGCCAGCAGCTTTAGCGGATTTAGCTCCTACAATGAGCAGTTCTTC CASSFSGFSSYNEQFF
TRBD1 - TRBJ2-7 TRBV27 TGTGCCAGCAGTTTCGGGACAGGGTTGGGCTACGAGCAGTACTTC CASSFGTGLGYEQYF
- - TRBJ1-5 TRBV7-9 TGTGCCAGCAGCTTCGGGGACGTCCAGCCCCAGCATTTT CASSFGDVQPQHF
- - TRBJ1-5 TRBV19 TGTGCCAGTAGTATCGAGGGGAATCAGCCCCAGCATTTT CASSIEGNQPQHF
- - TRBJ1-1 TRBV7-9 TGTGCCAGCAGCTTAGGTCGGCGCACTGAAGCTTTCTTT CASSLGRRTEAFF
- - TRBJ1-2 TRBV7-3 TGTGCCAGCAGCCCGTTTGGGGACGGAGCTAACTATGGCTACACCTTC CASSPFGDGANYGYTF
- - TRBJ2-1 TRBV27 TGTGCCAGCGGAAGACAGTACAATGAGCAGTTCTTC CASGRQYNEQFF
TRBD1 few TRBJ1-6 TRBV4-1 TGCGCCAGCAGCCAAGGGGGACAGGGAAATTCACCCCTCCACTTT CASSQGGQGNSPLHF
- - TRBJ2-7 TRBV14 TGTGCCAGCAGCCAAGATGAAGCTTTACCCTACGAGCAGTACTTC CASSQDEALPYEQYF
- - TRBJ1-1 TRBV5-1 TGCGCCAGCAGCCCTCCTGGGGCGGGGGGCACTGAAGCTTTCTTT CASSPPGAGGTEAFF
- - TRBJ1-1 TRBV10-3 TGTGCCATCAGTGAGGGTGGATTGAACACTGAAGCTTTCTTT CAISEGGLNTEAFF
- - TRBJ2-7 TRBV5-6 TGTGCCAGCAGCTGGGCAGCGGCAGCATTAACGGAGCAGTACTTC CASSWAAAALTEQYF
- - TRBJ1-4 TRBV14 TGTGCCAGCAGCCCGACATTCCCCGAAAAACTGTTTTTT CASSPTFPEKLFF
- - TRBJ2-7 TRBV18 TGTGCCAGCTCACACAAAGTGGGCTACGAGCAGTACTTC CASSHKVGYEQYF
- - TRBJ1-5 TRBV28 TGTGCCAGCAGTTCGCAACAGGCTAATCAGCCCCAGCATTTT CASSSQQANQPQHF